This TCR beta chain was retrieved from a study of blood T cell repertoires in COVID-19. Study background: Sites in the United States, Italy and Spain provided acute and convalescent COVID-19 samples. From T cells, B-cell-depleted T cells, or PBMCs came the material, which was cDNA or gDNA.

This CDR3 region has 13 residues. V lost 4 bases, J lost 5 bases, and 11 bases lay in between. Germline V gives CDR1 SGHDN, CDR2 FVKESK. In the study's own analysis: Estimation of nucleated cell counts relied on the amplification of reference gene primers. TCRdb keeps only in-frame clones here, not all; method: immunoSEQ multiplex PCR. V, J and clone size derive from that table, while D and trimming were established from the DNA sequence. The table shows 90,000 to 100,000 clones, with approximately 88% occurring only once. This chain links TRBV14 with TRBJ1-2; a weak D match, TRBD1 (5 bases). Sequenced sample: peripheral blood. The sequence was collected from a man in his forties or fifties with COVID-19, enrolled during active disease. The CDR3 nucleotides are TGTGCCAGCAGCCCCCTGCGGGGGTATGGCTACACCTTC. Residues: CASSPLRGYGYTF.